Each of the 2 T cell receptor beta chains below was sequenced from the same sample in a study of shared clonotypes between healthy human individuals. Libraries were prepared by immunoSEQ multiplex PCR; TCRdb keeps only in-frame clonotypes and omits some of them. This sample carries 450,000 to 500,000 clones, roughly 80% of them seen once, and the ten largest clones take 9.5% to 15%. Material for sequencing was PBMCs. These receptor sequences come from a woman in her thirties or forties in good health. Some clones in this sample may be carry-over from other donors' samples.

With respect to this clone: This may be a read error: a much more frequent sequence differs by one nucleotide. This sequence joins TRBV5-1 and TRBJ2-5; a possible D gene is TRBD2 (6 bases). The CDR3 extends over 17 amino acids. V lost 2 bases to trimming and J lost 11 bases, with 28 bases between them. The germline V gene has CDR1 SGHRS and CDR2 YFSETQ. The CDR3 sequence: CASSLKLSSERFVEQYF. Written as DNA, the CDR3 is TGCGCCAGCAGCTTAAAACTTTCTAGCGAGAGGTTCGTGGAGCAGTACTTC.

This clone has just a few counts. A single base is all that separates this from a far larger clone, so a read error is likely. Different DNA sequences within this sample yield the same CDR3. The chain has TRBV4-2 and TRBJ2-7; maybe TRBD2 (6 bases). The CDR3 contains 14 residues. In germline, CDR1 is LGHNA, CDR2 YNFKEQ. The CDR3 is CASSQTTSSYEQYF. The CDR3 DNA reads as TGTGCCAGCAGCCAGACCACTAGCTCCTACGAGCAGTACTTT.